These T cell receptor beta chains were read from a single sample in a study of regulatory T cells in long-lasting Graves disease. TCRdb analysed the multiplex PCR reads with MiXCR anew, one entry per CDR3 protein. Of about 530,000 distinct CDR3 sequences detected, about 16% appear once; the ten largest clones hold 20% to 25%. These records were also assigned to another study, of T cells in Graves' hyperthyroidism and ophthalmopathy.

Specimen: peripheral blood mononuclear cells (PBMCs), collected at new diagnosis, from a patient treated with antithyroid drugs. The receptors originated from a woman aged 40 to 65 with Graves disease. Both conserved end residues are part of each CDR3. D genes are given only for firm matches. A row's size may be missing; if present it is once, few, many or a size class.

d_gene	v_gene	abundance	j_gene	CDR3nt	CDR3aa
TRBD1	TRBV6-1	many	TRBJ1-2	TGTGCCAGCAGCAAACAGGGGTCCGACTATGGCTACACCTTC	CASSKQGSDYGYTF
.	TRBV7-2	many	TRBJ1-5	TGTGCCAGCAGCTTCGGATCGACAGAAAGTCAGCCCCAGCATTTT	CASSFGSTESQPQHF
.	TRBV10-3	many	TRBJ1-5	TGTGCCATCAGTGATGGTCCTTTCAATCAGCCCCAGCATTTT	CAISDGPFNQPQHF
.	TRBV30	many	TRBJ2-1	TGTGCCTGGAGTGTACGGGCCAATGAGCAGTTCTTC	CAWSVRANEQFF
TRBD2	TRBV20-1	.	TRBJ2-1	TGCAGTGCCCGAGGGGTAGGCAGCGGGGGTTGGAGCTCCTACAATGAGCAGTTCTTC	CSARGVGSGGWSSYNEQFF
TRBD2	TRBV2	few	TRBJ2-5	TGTGCCAGCACCCGGGGAGGGGTACAGAAAGAGACCCAGTACTTC	CASTRGGVQKETQYF
.	TRBV7-9	few	TRBJ1-1	TGTGCCAGCAGCCCTACGGGGGGCGGGGGTGGGGGCGCTGAAGCTTTCTTT	CASSPTGGGGGGAEAFF
TRBD2	TRBV7-9	.	TRBJ2-7	TGTGCCAGCAGCCCCGGACTAGCGGGTGTCGACTACGAGCAGTACTTC	CASSPGLAGVDYEQYF
.	TRBV24-1	.	TRBJ2-5	TGTGCCAACAGGGAGACCCAGTACTTC	CANRETQYF
.	TRBV7-8	.	TRBJ1-5	TGTGCCAGCAGCTTAGAGGAGGGAACGGGGAATCAGCCCCAGCATTTT	CASSLEEGTGNQPQHF
TRBD1	TRBV5-1	.	TRBJ1-1	TGCGCCAGCAGTCAACAGGGGGATTCCACTGAAGCTTTCTTT	CASSQQGDSTEAFF
.	TRBV5-6	many	TRBJ1-1	TGTGCCAGCAGCTTGGAGAGTAACACTGAAGCTTTCTTT	CASSLESNTEAFF
.	TRBV6-1	.	TRBJ2-1	TGTGCCAGCACCCATGGGGGGTTCCGGTTCTTC	CASTHGGFRFF
.	TRBV7-9	many	TRBJ1-1	TGTGCCAGCAGCTCCCAAATGAACACTGAAGCTTTCTTT	CASSSQMNTEAFF
.	TRBV28	many	TRBJ1-2	TGTGCCAGCAGTTTATTGACAGGCCCTAACTATGGCTACACCTTC	CASSLLTGPNYGYTF
.	TRBV7-9	many	TRBJ1-1	TGTGCCAGCAGCTTGGGGGCAGGAGCTTTCTTT	CASSLGAGAFF
.	TRBV19	.	TRBJ2-7	TGTGCCAGTAGCACCCAGGCAGCCTCCTACGAGCAGTACTTC	CASSTQAASYEQYF
.	TRBV14	.	TRBJ2-2	TGTGCCAGCAGCCCCGGCAGGGCTACCGGGGAGCTGTTTTTT	CASSPGRATGELFF
.	TRBV20-1	few	TRBJ1-2	TGCAGTGCTAAGTCCGTAAGTGGCTACACCTTC	CSAKSVSGYTF
.	TRBV20-1	many	TRBJ1-5	TGCAGTGCTGGCAATGTCGCCAATCAGCCCCAGCATTTT	CSAGNVANQPQHF
.	TRBV19	.	TRBJ1-5	TGTGCCAGTAGTTCCTCCGGGATCTGGAGCAATCAGCCCCAGCATTTT	CASSSSGIWSNQPQHF
TRBD1	TRBV19	few	TRBJ1-5	TGTGCCACCTCTGGACAGGGAGGAAATCAGCCCCAGCATTTT	CATSGQGGNQPQHF
TRBD2	TRBV2	.	TRBJ2-1	TGTGCCAGCAGTGAAAGAACTAGCGGTCCCTACAATGAGCAGTTCTTC	CASSERTSGPYNEQFF
.	TRBV12-3/TRBV12-4	many	TRBJ2-3	TGTGCCAGCAGTTTGGGACGGGGGAGCACAGATACGCAGTATTTT	CASSLGRGSTDTQYF
.	TRBV2	many	TRBJ1-5	TGTGCCAGCAGTGAGGTGGAGGGCAGCAATCAGCCCCAGCATTTT	CASSEVEGSNQPQHF
.	TRBV20-1	many	TRBJ1-4	TGCAGTGCTAGAGAGACGGCTCTGTCTGAAAAACTGTTTTTT	CSARETALSEKLFF
.	TRBV6-5	few	TRBJ2-2	TGTGCCAGCAGTTACTCGGGAAGTTTGAACACCGGGGAGCTGTTTTTT	CASSYSGSLNTGELFF
TRBD1	TRBV12-3/TRBV12-4	.	TRBJ2-7	TGTGCCAGCAGACCAACAGGGGGTCGCGAGCAGTACTTC	CASRPTGGREQYF
.	TRBV3-1	many	TRBJ1-2	TGTGCCAGCAGCCAAGCAGACGGTGACTATGGCTACACCTTC	CASSQADGDYGYTF
.	TRBV12-3/TRBV12-4	many	TRBJ2-7	TGTGCCAGCCGCCGGGACGCCGGGGGCGAGCAGTACTTC	CASRRDAGGEQYF
.	TRBV6-1	many	TRBJ1-2	TGTGCCAGCAGTAGGGCCAGGGCAACTGGCTACACCTTC	CASSRARATGYTF
TRBD2	TRBV28	many	TRBJ2-7	TGTGCCAGCACCCGGGGGGGTCGGTACGAGCAGTACTTC	CASTRGGRYEQYF
.	TRBV7-2	many	TRBJ2-3	TGTGCCAGCAGCTTAGGTCAAAGTTTTCCCGATACGCAGTATTTT	CASSLGQSFPDTQYF
.	TRBV10-2	.	TRBJ2-3	TGCGCCAGCAGTGGGCGGGTCTCTAGCACAGATACGCAGTATTTT	CASSGRVSSTDTQYF
TRBD2	TRBV5-1	many	TRBJ2-1	TGCGCCAGCAGCTTGGCCTTACTAGCGGTAAACAATGAGCAGTTCTTC	CASSLALLAVNNEQFF
.	TRBV10-2	many	TRBJ1-1	TGCGCCAGCAAGGTGGTCTGGAACACTGAAGCTTTCTTT	CASKVVWNTEAFF
.	TRBV27	.	TRBJ1-4	TGTGCCAGCAGCTCTATGAGGTCGACTAATGAAAAACTGTTTTTT	CASSSMRSTNEKLFF
.	TRBV11-3	many	TRBJ1-3	TGTGCCAGCAGCTTAGTTAGCGGCGCAGCCACCTCTGGAAACACCATATATTTT	CASSLVSGAATSGNTIYF
.	TRBV19	few	TRBJ2-6	TGTGCCAGTAGAACAGTATATTCTGGGGCCAACGTCCTGACTTTC	CASRTVYSGANVLTF
.	TRBV3-1	many	TRBJ2-7	TGTGCCAGCAGCCATCCATTCCAGGGAGCCGAGCAGTACTTC	CASSHPFQGAEQYF
.	TRBV6-1	many	TRBJ2-7	TGTGCCAGCAGTGAAGCGTTAGCGGACTACGAGCAGTACTTC	CASSEALADYEQYF
.	TRBV6-1	.	TRBJ2-2	TGTGCCAGCAGTCAAAACCCCGGGGAGCTGTTTTTT	CASSQNPGELFF
.	TRBV18	many	TRBJ1-2	TGTGCCAGCAGCCGTGACAGAGATGGCTACACCTTC	CASSRDRDGYTF
.	TRBV2	many	TRBJ2-1	TGTGCCAGCAGTGACCGGCAGAGCTCCTACAATGAGCAATTCTTC	CASSDRQSSYNEQFF
.	TRBV27	.	TRBJ2-7	TGTGCCAGCAGCCCAGGAAGCAGCTCCTACGAGCAGTACTTC	CASSPGSSSYEQYF
.	TRBV28	.	TRBJ2-1	TGTGCCAGCAAGCCAGGGGCTTACAATGAGCAGTTCTTC	CASKPGAYNEQFF